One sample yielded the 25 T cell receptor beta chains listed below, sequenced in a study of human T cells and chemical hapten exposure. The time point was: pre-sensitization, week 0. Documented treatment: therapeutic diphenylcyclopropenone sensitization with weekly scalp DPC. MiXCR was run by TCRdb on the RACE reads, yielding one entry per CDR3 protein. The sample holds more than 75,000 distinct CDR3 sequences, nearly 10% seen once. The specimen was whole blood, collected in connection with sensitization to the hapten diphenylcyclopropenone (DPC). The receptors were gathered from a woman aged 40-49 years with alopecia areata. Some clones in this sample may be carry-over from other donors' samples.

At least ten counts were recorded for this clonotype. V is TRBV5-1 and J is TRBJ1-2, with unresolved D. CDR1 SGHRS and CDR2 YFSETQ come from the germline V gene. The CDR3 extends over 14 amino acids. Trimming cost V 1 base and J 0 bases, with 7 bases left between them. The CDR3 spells CASSLQNSNYGYTF. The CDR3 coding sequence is TGCGCCAGCAGCTTGCAGAACTCTAACTATGGCTACACCTTC.

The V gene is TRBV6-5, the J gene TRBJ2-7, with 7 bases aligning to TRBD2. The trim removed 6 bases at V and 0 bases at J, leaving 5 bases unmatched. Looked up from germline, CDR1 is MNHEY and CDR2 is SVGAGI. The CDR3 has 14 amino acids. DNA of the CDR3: TGTGCCAGCAGCCAAGCGGGGAACTCCTACGAGCAGTACTTC. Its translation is CASSQAGNSYEQYF.

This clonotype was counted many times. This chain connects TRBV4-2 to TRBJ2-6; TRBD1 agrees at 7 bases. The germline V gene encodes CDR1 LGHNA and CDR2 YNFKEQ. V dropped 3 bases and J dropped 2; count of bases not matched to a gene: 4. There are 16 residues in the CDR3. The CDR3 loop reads CASSQGDRAGANVLTF. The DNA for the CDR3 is TGTGCCAGCAGCCAGGGAGACAGGGCTGGGGCCAACGTCCTGACTTTC.

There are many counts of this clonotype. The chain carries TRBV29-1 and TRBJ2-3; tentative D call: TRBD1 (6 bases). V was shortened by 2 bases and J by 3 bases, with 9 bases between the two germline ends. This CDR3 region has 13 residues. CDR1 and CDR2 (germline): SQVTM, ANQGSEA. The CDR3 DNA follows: TGCAGCGTTGAAATCACAGGGACAGATACGCAGTATTTT. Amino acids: CSVEITGTDTQYF.

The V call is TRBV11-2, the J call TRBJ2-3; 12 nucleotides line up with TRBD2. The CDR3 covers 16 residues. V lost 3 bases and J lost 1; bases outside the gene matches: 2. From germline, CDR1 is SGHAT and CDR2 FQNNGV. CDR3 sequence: CASSLRLAGGTDTQYF. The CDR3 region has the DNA TGTGCCAGCAGCTTGCGACTAGCGGGGGGCACAGATACGCAGTATTTT.

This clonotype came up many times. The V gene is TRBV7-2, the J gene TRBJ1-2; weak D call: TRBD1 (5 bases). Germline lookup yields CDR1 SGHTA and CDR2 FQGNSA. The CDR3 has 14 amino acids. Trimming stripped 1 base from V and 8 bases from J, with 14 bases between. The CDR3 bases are TGTGCCAGCAGCTTAGAGTGGGCAGGGAGGGGCTACACCTTC. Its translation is CASSLEWAGRGYTF.

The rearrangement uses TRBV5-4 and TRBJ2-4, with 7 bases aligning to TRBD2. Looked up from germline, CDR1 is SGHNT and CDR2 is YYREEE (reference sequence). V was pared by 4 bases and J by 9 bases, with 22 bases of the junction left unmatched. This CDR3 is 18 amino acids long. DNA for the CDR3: TGTGCCAGCAGCCACGGGCTTATTCCCGGACTAGGTTTGGGCATTCAGTACTTC. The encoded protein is CASSHGLIPGLGLGIQYF.

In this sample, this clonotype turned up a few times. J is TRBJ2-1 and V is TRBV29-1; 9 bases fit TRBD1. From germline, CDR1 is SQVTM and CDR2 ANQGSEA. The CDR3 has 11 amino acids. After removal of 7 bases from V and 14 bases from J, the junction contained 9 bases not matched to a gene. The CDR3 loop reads CSAADRGAEFF. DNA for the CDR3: TGCAGCGCAGCGGACAGGGGAGCGGAGTTCTTC.

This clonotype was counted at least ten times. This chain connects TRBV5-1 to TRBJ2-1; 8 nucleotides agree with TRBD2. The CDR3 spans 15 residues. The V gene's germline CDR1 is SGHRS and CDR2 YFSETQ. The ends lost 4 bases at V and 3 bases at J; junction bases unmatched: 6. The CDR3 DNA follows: TGCGCCAGCAGCCTCTCAGCGGGGGTCTACAATGAGCAGTTCTTC. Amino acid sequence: CASSLSAGVYNEQFF.

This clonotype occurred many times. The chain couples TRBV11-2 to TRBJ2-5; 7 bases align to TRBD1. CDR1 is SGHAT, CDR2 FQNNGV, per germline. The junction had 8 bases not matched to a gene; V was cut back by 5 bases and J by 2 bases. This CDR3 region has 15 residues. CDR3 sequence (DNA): TGTGCCAGCAGCCCGGGACAGACGACACAAGAGACCCAGTACTTC. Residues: CASSPGQTTQETQYF.

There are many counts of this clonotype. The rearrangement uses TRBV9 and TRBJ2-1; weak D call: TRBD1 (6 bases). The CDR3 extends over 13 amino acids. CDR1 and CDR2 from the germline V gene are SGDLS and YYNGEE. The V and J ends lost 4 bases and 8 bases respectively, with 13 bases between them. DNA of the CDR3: TGTGCCAGCAGCTTACCGGACAGTTATGAGCAGTTCTTC. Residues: CASSLPDSYEQFF.

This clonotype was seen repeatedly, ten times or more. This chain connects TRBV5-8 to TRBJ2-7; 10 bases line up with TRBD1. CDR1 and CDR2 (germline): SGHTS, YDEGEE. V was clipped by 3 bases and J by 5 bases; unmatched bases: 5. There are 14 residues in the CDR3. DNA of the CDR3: TGTGCCAGCAGCTGGGACAGGGGTAAAAACGAGCAGTACTTC. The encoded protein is CASSWDRGKNEQYF.

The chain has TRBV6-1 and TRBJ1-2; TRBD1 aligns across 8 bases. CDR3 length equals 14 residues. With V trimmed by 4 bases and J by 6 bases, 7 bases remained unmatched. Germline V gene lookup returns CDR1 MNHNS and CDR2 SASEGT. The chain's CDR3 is CASSGQGPPHGYTF. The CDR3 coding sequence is TGTGCCAGCAGTGGACAGGGGCCTCCTCATGGCTACACCTTC.

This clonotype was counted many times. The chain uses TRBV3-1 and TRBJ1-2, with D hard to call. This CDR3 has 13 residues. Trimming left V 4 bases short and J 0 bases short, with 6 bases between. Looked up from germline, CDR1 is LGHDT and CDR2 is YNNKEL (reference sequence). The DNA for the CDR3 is TGTGCCAGCAGCCTATTAACTAACTATGGCTACACCTTC. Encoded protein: CASSLLTNYGYTF.

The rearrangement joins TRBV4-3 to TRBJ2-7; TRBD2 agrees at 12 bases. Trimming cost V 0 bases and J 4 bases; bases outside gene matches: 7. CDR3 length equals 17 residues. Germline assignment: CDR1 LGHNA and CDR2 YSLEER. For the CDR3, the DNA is TGCGCCAGCAGCCAAGACCTCACTAGCGGGGGGACTTACGAGCAGTACTTC. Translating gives CASSQDLTSGGTYEQYF.

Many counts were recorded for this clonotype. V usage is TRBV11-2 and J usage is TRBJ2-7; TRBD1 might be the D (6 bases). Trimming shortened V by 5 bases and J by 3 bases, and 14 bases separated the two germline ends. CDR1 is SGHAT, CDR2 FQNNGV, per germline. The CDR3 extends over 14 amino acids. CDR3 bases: TGTGCCAGCAGCCTCAGGGGATTGAGCTACGAGCAGTACTTC. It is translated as CASSLRGLSYEQYF.

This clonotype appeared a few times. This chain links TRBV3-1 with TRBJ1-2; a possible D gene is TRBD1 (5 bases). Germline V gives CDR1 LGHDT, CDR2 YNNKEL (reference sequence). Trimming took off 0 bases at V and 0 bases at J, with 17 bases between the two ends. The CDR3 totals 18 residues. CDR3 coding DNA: TGTGCCAGCAGCCAAGAGTCGGAAGGGGCCGGACCTAACTATGGCTACACCTTC. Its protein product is CASSQESEGAGPNYGYTF.

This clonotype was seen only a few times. The DNA of the CDR3 is TGTGCCAGCAGCCAAGAGGGGGCTTCAGCTGAAGCTTTCTTT. Encoded protein: CASSQEGASAEAFF. The chain combines TRBV4-2 with TRBJ1-1, with D maybe TRBD1 (6 bases). CDR1 and CDR2 from the germline V gene are LGHNA and YNFKEQ. V was pared by 0 bases and J by 6 bases, with 11 bases between. The CDR3 length is 14 residues.

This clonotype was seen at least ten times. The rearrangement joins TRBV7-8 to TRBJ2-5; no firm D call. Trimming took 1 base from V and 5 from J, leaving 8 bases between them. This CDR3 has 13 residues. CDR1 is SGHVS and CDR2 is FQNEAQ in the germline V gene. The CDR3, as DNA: TGTGCCAGCAGCTTAGAAGGGTGGGAGACCCAGTACTTC. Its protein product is CASSLEGWETQYF.

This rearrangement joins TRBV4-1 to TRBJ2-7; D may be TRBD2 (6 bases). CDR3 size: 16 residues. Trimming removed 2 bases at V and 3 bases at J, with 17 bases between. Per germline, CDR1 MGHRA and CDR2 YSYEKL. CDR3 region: CASSQPWTGRGYEQYF. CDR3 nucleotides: TGCGCCAGCAGCCAACCTTGGACGGGGCGGGGCTACGAGCAGTACTTC.

DNA of the CDR3: TGTGCCAGCAGTTTTAAATGGGACCAAGAGACCCAGTACTTC. The encoded protein is CASSFKWDQETQYF. The V and J genes are TRBV12-3 or TRBV12-4 and TRBJ2-5; D not certain. The V gene lost 3 bases and the J gene lost 0 bases, with 8 bases spanning the gap. CDR3 length: 14 amino acids.

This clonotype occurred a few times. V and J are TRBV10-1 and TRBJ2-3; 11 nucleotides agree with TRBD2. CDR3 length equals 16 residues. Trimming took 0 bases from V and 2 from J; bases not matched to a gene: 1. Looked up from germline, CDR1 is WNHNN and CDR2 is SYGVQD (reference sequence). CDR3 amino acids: CASSESTSGTTDTQYF. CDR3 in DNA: TGCGCCAGCAGTGAGTCGACTAGCGGGACCACAGATACGCAGTATTTT.

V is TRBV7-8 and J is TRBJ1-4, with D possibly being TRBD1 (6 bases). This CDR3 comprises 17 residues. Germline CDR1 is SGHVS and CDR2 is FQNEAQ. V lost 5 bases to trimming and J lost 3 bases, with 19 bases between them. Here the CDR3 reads CASSLNDQGFANEKLFF. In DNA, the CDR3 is TGTGCCAGCAGCCTGAATGACCAGGGGTTTGCTAATGAAAAACTGTTTTTT.

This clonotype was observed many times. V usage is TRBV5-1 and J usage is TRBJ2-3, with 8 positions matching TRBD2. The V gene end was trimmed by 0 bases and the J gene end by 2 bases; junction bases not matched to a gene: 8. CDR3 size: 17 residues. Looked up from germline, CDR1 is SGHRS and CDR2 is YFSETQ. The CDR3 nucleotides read TGCGCCAGCAGCTTGGTCGACGGGGGGGCCGTCACAGATACGCAGTATTTT. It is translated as CASSLVDGGAVTDTQYF.

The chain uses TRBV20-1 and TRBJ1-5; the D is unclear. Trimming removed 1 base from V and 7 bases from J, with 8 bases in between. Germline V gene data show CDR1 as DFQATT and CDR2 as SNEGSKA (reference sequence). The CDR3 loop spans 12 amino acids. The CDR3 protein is CSARARLQPQHF. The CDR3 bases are TGCAGTGCTAGAGCCCGTCTCCAGCCCCAGCATTTT.